A selection of T cell receptor beta chains follows, all from one sample in a study of blood T cell repertoires in COVID-19. Using immunoSEQ multiplex PCR, the repertoire was profiled, and TCRdb retains in-frame clones only, with some absent. The sample lists over 120,000 clones; about nine tenths were seen once. The sample comprised peripheral blood. Receptors were obtained from a human donor in a cohort sampled during active COVID-19. CDR3s include the opening cysteine and the closing phenylalanine or tryptophan. Each record gives: V gene, D gene, J gene, CDR3 protein. A D gene is named only where the DNA matches it firmly.

V gene: TRBV7-3
D gene: .
J gene: TRBJ2-2
CDR3 protein: CASSLGGTAFTGELFF

V gene: TRBV29-1
D gene: .
J gene: TRBJ1-1
CDR3 protein: CSVDRETWTEAFF

V gene: TRBV7-8
D gene: .
J gene: TRBJ2-5
CDR3 protein: CASSTRDSPTQETQYF

V gene: TRBV18
D gene: TRBD2
J gene: TRBJ2-1
CDR3 protein: CASSASGGNHNEQFF

V gene: TRBV15
D gene: .
J gene: TRBJ1-1
CDR3 protein: CATSIPSGHRRERGMNTEAFF

V gene: TRBV27
D gene: TRBD1
J gene: TRBJ1-6
CDR3 protein: CASSLRDSNSPLHF

V gene: TRBV5-4
D gene: .
J gene: TRBJ2-1
CDR3 protein: CASSLYVADEQFF

V gene: TRBV19
D gene: .
J gene: TRBJ2-3
CDR3 protein: CASSPGGTDTQYF

V gene: TRBV19
D gene: TRBD1
J gene: TRBJ2-7
CDR3 protein: CASSLAPDRAEQYF

V gene: TRBV7-2
D gene: .
J gene: TRBJ1-1
CDR3 protein: CASSLGRNTEAFF

V gene: TRBV11-1
D gene: TRBD2
J gene: TRBJ2-2
CDR3 protein: CASSLRGGSTGELFF

V gene: TRBV3-1/TRBV3-2
D gene: TRBD1
J gene: TRBJ1-2
CDR3 protein: CASSQPGQGDNGYTF

V gene: TRBV5-4
D gene: TRBD1
J gene: TRBJ1-1
CDR3 protein: CASSFSTGEDTEAFF

V gene: TRBV2
D gene: .
J gene: TRBJ1-3
CDR3 protein: CASGQYSGNTIYF

V gene: TRBV5-1
D gene: .
J gene: TRBJ2-3
CDR3 protein: CASSPVSGWGADTQYF

V gene: TRBV7-9
D gene: TRBD1
J gene: TRBJ1-1
CDR3 protein: CASSKDRGNEAFF

V gene: TRBV5-1
D gene: .
J gene: TRBJ1-1
CDR3 protein: CASSLAQGNTEAFF

V gene: TRBV2
D gene: .
J gene: TRBJ1-5
CDR3 protein: CASSEGPGQPQHF

V gene: TRBV6-2/TRBV6-3
D gene: TRBD1
J gene: TRBJ1-5
CDR3 protein: CASSYLHRGGQPQHF

V gene: TRBV5-1
D gene: .
J gene: TRBJ2-5
CDR3 protein: CASSFGSFRNQETQYF

V gene: TRBV10-3
D gene: .
J gene: TRBJ2-7
CDR3 protein: CAISESPVKRSYEQYF

V gene: TRBV19
D gene: TRBD1
J gene: TRBJ2-3
CDR3 protein: CASSPRTGGTDTQYF

V gene: TRBV10-3
D gene: .
J gene: TRBJ1-2
CDR3 protein: CAISGQTYGYTF